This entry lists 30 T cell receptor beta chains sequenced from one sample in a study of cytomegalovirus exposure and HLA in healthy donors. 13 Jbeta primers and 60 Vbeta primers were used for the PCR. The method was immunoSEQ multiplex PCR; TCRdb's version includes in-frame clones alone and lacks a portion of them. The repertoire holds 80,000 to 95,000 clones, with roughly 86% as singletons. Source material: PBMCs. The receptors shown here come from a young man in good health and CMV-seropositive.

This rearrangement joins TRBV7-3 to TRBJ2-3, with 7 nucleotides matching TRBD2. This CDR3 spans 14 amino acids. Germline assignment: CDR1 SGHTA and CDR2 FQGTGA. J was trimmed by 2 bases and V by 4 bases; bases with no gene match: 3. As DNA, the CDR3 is TGTGCCAGCAGCTACGGGACTAACACAGATACGCAGTATTTT. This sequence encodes CASSYGTNTDTQYF. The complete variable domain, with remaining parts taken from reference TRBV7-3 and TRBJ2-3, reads GAGVSQTPSNKVTEKGKYVELRCDPISGHTALYWYRQSLGQGPEFLIYFQGTGAADDSGLPNDRFFAVRPEGSVSTLKIQRTERGDSAVYLCASSYGTNTDTQYFGPGTRLTVL.

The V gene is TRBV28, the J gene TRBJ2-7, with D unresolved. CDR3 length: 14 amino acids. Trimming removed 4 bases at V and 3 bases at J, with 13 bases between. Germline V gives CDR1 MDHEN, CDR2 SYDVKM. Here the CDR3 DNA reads TGTGCCAGCAGTTACCACCGCTCGGGCTACGAGCAGTACTTC. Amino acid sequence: CASSYHRSGYEQYF.

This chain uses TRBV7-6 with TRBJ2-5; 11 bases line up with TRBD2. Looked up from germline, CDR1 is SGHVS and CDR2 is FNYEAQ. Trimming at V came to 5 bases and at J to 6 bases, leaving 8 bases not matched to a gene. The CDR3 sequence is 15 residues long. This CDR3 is CASSRTGTSGQTQYF. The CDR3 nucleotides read TGTGCCAGCAGCAGAACCGGGACTAGCGGACAGACCCAGTACTTC.

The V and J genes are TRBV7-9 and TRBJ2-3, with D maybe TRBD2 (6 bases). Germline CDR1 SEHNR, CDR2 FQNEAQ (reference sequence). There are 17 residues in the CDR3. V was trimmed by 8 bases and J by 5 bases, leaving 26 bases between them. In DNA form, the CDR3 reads TGTGCCAGCTCTAGCCCAAATAGCGGAATTCGGGGAGATACGCAGTATTTT. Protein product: CASSSPNSGIRGDTQYF.

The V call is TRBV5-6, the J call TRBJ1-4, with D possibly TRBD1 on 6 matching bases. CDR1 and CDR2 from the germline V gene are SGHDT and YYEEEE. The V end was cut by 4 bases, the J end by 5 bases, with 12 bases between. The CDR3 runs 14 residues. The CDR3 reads CASSPLQGNEKLFF. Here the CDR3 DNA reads TGTGCCAGCAGCCCTTTACAGGGAAATGAAAAACTGTTTTTT. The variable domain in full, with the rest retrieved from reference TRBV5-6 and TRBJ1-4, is DAGVTQSPTHLIKTRGQQVTLRCSPKSGHDTVSWYQQALGQGPQFIFQYYEEEERQRGNFPDRFSGHQFPNYSSELNVNALLLGDSALYLCASSPLQGNEKLFFGSGTQLSVL.

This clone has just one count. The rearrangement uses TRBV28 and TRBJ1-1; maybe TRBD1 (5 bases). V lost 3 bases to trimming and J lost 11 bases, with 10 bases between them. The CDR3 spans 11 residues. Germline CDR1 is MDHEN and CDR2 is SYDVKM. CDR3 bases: TGTGCCAGCAGTTTTCAAGGGGCGGCTTTCTTT. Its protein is CASSFQGAAFF.

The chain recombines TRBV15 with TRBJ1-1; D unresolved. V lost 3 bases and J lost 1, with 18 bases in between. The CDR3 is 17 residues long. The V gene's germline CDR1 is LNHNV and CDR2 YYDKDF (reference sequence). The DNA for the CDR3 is TGTGCCACCAGCAGCTCCCTCCTAGTACCCAGGAACACTGAAGCTTTCTTT. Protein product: CATSSSLLVPRNTEAFF. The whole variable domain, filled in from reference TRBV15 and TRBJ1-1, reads DAMVIQNPRYQVTQFGKPVTLSCSQTLNHNVMYWYQQKSSQAPKLLFHYYDKDFNNEADTPDNFQSRRPNTSFCFLDIRSPGLGDTAMYLCATSSSLLVPRNTEAFFGQGTRLTVV.

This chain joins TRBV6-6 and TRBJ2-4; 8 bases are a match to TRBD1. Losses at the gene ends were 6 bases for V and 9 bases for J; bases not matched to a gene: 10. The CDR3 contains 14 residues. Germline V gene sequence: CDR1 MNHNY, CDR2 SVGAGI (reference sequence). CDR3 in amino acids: CASSSGQGMGIQYF. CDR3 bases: TGTGCCAGCAGCTCAGGACAGGGTATGGGCATTCAGTACTTC.

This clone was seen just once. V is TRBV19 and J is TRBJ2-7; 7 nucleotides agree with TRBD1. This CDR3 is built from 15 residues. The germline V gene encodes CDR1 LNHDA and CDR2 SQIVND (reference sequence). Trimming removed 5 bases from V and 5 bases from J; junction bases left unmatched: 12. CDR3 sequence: CASSRPGQKANEQYF. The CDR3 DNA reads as TGTGCCAGTAGTCGTCCGGGACAGAAAGCCAACGAGCAGTACTTC.

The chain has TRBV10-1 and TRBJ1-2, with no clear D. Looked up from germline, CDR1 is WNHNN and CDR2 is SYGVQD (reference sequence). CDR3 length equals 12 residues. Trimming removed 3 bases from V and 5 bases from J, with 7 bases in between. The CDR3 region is CASSDSGYGYTF. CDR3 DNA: TGCGCCAGCAGTGATTCGGGGTATGGCTACACCTTC.

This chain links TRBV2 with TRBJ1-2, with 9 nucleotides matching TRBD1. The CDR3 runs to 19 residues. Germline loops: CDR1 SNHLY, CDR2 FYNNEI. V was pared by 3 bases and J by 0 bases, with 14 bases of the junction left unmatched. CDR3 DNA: TGTGCCAGCAGTGAGTTTCTGGGACAGGGAATTACGGCTAACTATGGCTACACCTTC. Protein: CASSEFLGQGITANYGYTF.

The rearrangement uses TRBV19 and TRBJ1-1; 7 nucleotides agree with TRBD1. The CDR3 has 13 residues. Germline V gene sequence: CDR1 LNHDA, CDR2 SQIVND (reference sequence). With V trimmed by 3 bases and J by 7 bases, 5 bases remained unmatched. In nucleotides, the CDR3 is TGTGCCAGTAGTATCGGACAGGCGAATGAAGCTTTCTTT. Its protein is CASSIGQANEAFF.

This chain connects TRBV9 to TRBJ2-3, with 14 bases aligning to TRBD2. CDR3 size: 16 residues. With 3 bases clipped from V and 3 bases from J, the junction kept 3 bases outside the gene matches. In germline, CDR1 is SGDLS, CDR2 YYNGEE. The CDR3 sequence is CASSETSGRGTDTQYF. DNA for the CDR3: TGTGCCAGCAGCGAGACTAGCGGGAGGGGGACAGATACGCAGTATTTT.

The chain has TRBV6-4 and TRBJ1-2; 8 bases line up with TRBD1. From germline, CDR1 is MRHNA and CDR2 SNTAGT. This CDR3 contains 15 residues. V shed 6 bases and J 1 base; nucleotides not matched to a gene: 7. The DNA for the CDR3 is TGTGCCAGCAGACCCGGGACAGGAATTAACTATGGCTACACCTTC. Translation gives CASRPGTGINYGYTF.

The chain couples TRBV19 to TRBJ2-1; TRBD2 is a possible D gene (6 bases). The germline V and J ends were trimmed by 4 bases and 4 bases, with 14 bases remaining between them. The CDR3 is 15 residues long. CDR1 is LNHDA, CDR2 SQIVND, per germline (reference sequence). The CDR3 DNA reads TGTGCCAGTAGTAATCCGGGGGAAATTTACAATGAGCAGTTCTTC. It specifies CASSNPGEIYNEQFF.

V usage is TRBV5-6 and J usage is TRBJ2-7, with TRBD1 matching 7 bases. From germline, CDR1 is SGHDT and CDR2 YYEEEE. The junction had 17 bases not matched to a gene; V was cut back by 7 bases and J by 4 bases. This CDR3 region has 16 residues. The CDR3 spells CASPPAGGLRTYEQYF. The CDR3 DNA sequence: TGTGCCAGCCCCCCAGCAGGGGGTCTTCGTACGTACGAGCAGTACTTC.

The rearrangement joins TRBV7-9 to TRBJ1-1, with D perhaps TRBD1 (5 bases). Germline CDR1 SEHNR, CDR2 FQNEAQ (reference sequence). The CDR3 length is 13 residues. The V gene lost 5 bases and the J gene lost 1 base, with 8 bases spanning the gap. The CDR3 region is CASSRQGNTEAFF. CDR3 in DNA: TGTGCCAGCAGCCGTCAGGGGAACACTGAAGCTTTCTTT.

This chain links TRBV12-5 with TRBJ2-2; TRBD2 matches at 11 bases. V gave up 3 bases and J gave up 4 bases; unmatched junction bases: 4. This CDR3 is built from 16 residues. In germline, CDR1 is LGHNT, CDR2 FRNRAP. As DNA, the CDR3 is TGTGCTAGTGGTTTCGAACTAGCGGGAGTCACCGGGGAGCTGTTTTTT. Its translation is CASGFELAGVTGELFF.

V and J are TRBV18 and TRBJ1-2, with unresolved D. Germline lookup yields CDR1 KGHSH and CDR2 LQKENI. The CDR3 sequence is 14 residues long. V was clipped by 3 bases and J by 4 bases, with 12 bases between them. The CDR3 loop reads CASSPNRETYGYTF. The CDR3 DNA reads TGTGCCAGCTCACCTAATAGAGAAACCTATGGCTACACCTTC.

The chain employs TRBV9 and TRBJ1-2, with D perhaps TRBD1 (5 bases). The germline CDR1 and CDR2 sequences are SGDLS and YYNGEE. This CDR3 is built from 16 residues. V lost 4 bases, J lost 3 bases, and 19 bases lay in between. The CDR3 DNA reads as TGTGCCAGCAGCCCCCGGGGGGGTTCGGGGCACTATGGCTACACCTTC. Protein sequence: CASSPRGGSGHYGYTF.

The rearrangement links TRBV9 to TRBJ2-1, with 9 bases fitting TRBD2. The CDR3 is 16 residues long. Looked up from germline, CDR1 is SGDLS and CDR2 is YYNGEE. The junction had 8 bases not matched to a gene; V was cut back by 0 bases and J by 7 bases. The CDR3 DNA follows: TGTGCCAGCAGCGTAGTAGGCGGGGGGGCGTCGAATGAGCAGTTCTTC. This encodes CASSVVGGGASNEQFF. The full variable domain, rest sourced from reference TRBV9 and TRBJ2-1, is DSGVTQTPKHLITATGQRVTLRCSPRSGDLSVYWYQQSLDQGLQFLIQYYNGEERAKGNILERFSAQQFPDLHSELNLSSLELGDSALYFCASSVVGGGASNEQFFGPGTRLTVL.

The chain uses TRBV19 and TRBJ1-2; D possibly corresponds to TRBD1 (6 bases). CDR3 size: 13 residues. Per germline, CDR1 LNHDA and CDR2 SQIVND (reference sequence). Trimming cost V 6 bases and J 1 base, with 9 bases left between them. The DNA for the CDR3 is TGTGCCAGTAGCCAGGACAGTAACTATGGCTACACCTTC. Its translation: CASSQDSNYGYTF.

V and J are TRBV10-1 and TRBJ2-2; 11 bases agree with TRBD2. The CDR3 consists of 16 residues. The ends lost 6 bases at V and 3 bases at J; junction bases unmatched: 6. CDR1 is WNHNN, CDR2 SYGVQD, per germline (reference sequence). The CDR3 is CASSELAGEYTGELFF. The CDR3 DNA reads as TGCGCCAGCAGCGAACTAGCGGGAGAGTACACCGGGGAGCTGTTTTTT.

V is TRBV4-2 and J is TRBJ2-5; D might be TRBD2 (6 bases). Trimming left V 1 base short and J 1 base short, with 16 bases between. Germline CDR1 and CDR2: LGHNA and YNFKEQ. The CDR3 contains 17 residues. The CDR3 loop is CASSQGRIAESQETQYF. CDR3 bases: TGTGCCAGCAGCCAAGGAAGAATAGCGGAGAGCCAAGAGACCCAGTACTTC.

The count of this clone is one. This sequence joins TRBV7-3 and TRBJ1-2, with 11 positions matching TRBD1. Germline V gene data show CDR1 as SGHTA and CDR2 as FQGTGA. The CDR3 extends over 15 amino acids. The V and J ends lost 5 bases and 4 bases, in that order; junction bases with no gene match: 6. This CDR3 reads CASSPGQGAVYGYTF. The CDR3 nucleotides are TGTGCCAGCAGCCCCGGACAGGGGGCCGTCTATGGCTACACCTTC.

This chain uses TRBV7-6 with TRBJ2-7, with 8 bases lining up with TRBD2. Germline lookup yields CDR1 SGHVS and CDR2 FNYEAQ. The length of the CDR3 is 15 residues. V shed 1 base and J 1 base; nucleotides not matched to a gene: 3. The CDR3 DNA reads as TGTGCCAGCAGCTTAGAAGCGGGAGTTTCCTACGAGCAGTACTTC. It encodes CASSLEAGVSYEQYF.

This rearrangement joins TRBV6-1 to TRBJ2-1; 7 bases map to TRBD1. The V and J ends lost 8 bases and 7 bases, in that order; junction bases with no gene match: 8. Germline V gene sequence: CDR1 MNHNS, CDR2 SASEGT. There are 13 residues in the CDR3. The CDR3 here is CASLTGSLNEQFF. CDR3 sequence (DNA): TGTGCCAGCTTGACAGGGAGTCTGAATGAGCAGTTCTTC.

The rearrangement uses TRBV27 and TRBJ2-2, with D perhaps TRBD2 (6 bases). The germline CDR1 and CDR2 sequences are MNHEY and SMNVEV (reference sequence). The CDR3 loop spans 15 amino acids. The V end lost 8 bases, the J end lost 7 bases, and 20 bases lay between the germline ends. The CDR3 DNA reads TGTGCCAGCCATCCCTTGGGACTCACGGTCGGGGAGCTGTTTTTT. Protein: CASHPLGLTVGELFF.

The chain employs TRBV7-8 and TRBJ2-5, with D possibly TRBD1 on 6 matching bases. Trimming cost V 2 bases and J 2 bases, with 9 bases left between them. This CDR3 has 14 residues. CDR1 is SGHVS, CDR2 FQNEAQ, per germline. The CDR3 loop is CASSLTGMQETQYF. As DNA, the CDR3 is TGTGCCAGCAGCTTAACAGGGATGCAAGAGACCCAGTACTTC. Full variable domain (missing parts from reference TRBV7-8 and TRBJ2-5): GAGVSQSPRYKVAKRGQDVALRCDPISGHVSLFWYQQALGQGPEFLTYFQNEAQLDKSGLPSDRFFAERPEGSVSTLKIQRTQQEDSAVYLCASSLTGMQETQYFGPGTRLLVL.

The CDR3 coding sequence is TGTGCCATCAGTTTCTCTACACTATGGTTCTTC. This sequence encodes CAISFSTLWFF. The chain joins TRBV10-3 to TRBJ2-1; no firm D call. CDR3 size: 11 residues. V was clipped by 5 bases and J by 15 bases, with 14 bases between them. Germline V gives CDR1 ENHRY, CDR2 SYGVKD.